A selection of T cell receptor beta chains follows, all from one sample in a study of blood T cell repertoires in COVID-19. The data were produced by immunoSEQ multiplex PCR, yet TCRdb's version contains in-frame clones alone and is incomplete. Here the sample spans around 390,000 clones, approximately 90% being singletons. Sample: PBMCs or T cells enriched from blood (not recorded which). Receptor source: a woman in her forties or fifties who had recovered from COVID-19. The CDR3 runs from the conserved cysteine through the conserved F or W. The D gene is left open where the match is weak. Not every row has a clone size; where given, it reads once, few, many or a size class.

>TRBV9|15|few|TRBJ1-6|TRBD1
CASSLRDREGSPLHF
TGTGCCAGCAGCCTTCGGGACAGGGAAGGTTCACCCCTCCACTTT
>TRBV6-5|14|-|TRBJ1-1|TRBD1
CASEWAGTGIEAFF
TGTGCCAGCGAATGGGCCGGGACAGGGATTGAAGCTTTCTTT
>TRBV6-5|15|-|TRBJ1-6|-
CASSYSRQHNSPLHF
TGTGCCAGCAGTTACTCCCGACAGCATAATTCACCCCTCCACTTT
>TRBV29-1|13|-|TRBJ2-7|-
CSVESGEGYEQYF
TGCAGCGTTGAATCAGGGGAAGGATACGAGCAGTACTTC
>TRBV7-9|14|-|TRBJ1-1|TRBD1
CASSLVGGQTEAFF
TGTGCCAGCAGCTTAGTAGGGGGCCAAACTGAAGCTTTCTTT
>TRBV6-1|16|-|TRBJ1-2|TRBD1
CASSDRTGGAYYGYTF
TGTGCCAGCAGTGACCGGACAGGGGGCGCTTACTATGGCTACACCTTC
>TRBV10-3|12|-|TRBJ2-5|-
CAIRRDQETQYF
TGTGCCATCAGGAGGGACCAAGAGACCCAGTACTTC
>TRBV9|17|-|TRBJ2-7|TRBD2
CASSVAASGGAPYEQYF
TGTGCCAGCAGCGTAGCTGCTAGCGGGGGAGCTCCCTACGAGCAGTACTTC
>TRBV7-9|15|once|TRBJ2-3|TRBD2
CASTKGTSGGDTQYF
TGTGCCAGCACCAAAGGGACTAGCGGGGGGGATACGCAGTATTTT
>TRBV19|17|-|TRBJ1-2|TRBD1
CASSPGQATQRIYGYTF
TGTGCCAGTAGTCCCGGACAGGCAACGCAAAGAATCTATGGCTACACCTTC
>TRBV28|15|-|TRBJ1-1|TRBD1
CASSLSGTENTEAFF
TGTGCCAGCAGTTTATCTGGGACAGAGAACACTGAAGCTTTCTTT
>TRBV6-5|15|-|TRBJ1-1|-
CASSYSRGMGTEAFF
TGTGCCAGCAGTTACTCGAGGGGGATGGGCACTGAAGCTTTCTTT
>TRBV25-1|13|-|TRBJ1-1|TRBD1
CASSVGTGYEAFF
TGTGCCAGCAGTGTAGGGACAGGATATGAAGCTTTCTTT
>TRBV16|13|-|TRBJ2-5|-
CASVPGDQETQYF
TGTGCCAGCGTCCCGGGGGACCAAGAGACCCAGTACTTC
>TRBV7-9|15|-|TRBJ2-3|TRBD2
CASSSGGLGTDTQYF
TGTGCCAGCAGCTCGGGGGGACTCGGCACAGATACGCAGTATTTT
>TRBV7-9|16|-|TRBJ1-4|-
CASSLRTGVSNEKLFF
TGTGCCAGCAGCTTACGGACGGGGGTGAGCAATGAAAAACTGTTTTTT
>TRBV6-5|15|-|TRBJ1-6|TRBD1
CASSPQGTGWSPLHF
TGTGCCAGCAGTCCGCAAGGGACAGGGTGGTCACCCCTCCACTTT
>TRBV2|16|-|TRBJ2-5|-
CASSRPGEGDIETQYF
TGTGCCAGCAGTCGTCCGGGCGAGGGGGATATAGAGACCCAGTACTTC
>TRBV5-5|14|once|TRBJ2-7|-
CASSLVLGGSRQYF
TGTGCCAGCAGCTTGGTACTCGGGGGAAGTCGGCAGTACTTC
>TRBV6-9|15|-|TRBJ1-5|-
CASHPAVDSNQPQHF
TGTGCCAGCCATCCTGCGGTTGATAGCAATCAGCCCCAGCATTTT
>TRBV6-6|17|once|TRBJ1-4|TRBD1
CASSPTGPPATNEKLFF
TGTGCCAGCAGTCCGACAGGGCCCCCTGCAACTAATGAAAAACTGTTTTTT
>TRBV21-1|17|-|TRBJ2-7|-
CASTPKPLRLAGYEQYF
TGTGCCAGCACCCCAAAGCCCCTTCGACTAGCGGGCTACGAGCAGTACTTC
>TRBV4-2|15|-|TRBJ1-4|-
CASSQGRMGGEKLFF
TGTGCCAGCAGCCAAGGAAGAATGGGGGGGGAAAAACTGTTTTTT
>TRBV5-5|15|-|TRBJ1-4|-
CASSRGGGLEEKLFF
TGTGCCAGCAGTCGTGGCGGGGGGTTGGAAGAAAAACTGTTTTTT
>TRBV4-1|14|-|TRBJ1-1|-
CASSQVIRGTEAFF
TGCGCCAGCAGCCAAGTAATTAGGGGCACTGAAGCTTTCTTT
>TRBV7-2|14|-|TRBJ2-3|-
CASSLDAGEDTQYF
TGTGCCAGCAGCTTAGATGCCGGGGAGGATACGCAGTATTTT
>TRBV4-1|13|-|TRBJ2-7|-
CASSQIIGGTRSF
TGCGCCAGCAGCCAAATTATTGGGGGCACCCGGTCCTTC
>TRBV18|16|-|TRBJ1-1|TRBD1
CASSPPHTGVNTEAFF
TGTGCCAGCTCACCACCACACACAGGGGTGAACACTGAAGCTTTCTTT
>TRBV29-1|12|once|TRBJ1-1|-
CSVDPGNTEAFF
TGCAGCGTTGATCCAGGGAACACTGAAGCTTTCTTT
>TRBV7-8|12|once|TRBJ1-2|-
CASRQGNYGYTF
TGTGCCAGCCGTCAGGGAAACTATGGCTACACCTTC
>TRBV27|14|-|TRBJ1-6|-
CASSLKSVNSPLHF
TGTGCCAGCAGTTTAAAGTCGGTCAATTCACCCCTCCACTTT
>TRBV11-2|16|few|TRBJ1-5|TRBD1
CASSLGTGSGNQPQHF
TGTGCCAGCAGCTTAGGGACAGGGTCCGGGAATCAGCCCCAGCATTTT
>TRBV30|14|-|TRBJ2-7|-
CAWSVPSPRPRQYF
TGTGCCTGGAGTGTACCTAGCCCGCGTCCTCGGCAGTACTTC
>TRBV6-5|12|-|TRBJ2-7|TRBD1
CASRGQVYEQYF
TGTGCCAGCAGGGGACAGGTCTACGAGCAGTACTTC
>TRBV5-1|17|-|TRBJ2-5|-
CASSLGGGASLQETQYF
TGCGCCAGCAGCTTGGGAGGGGGGGCATCGCTCCAAGAGACCCAGTACTTC
>TRBV10-3|17|-|TRBJ2-7|-
CAISEPISRTAPYEQYF
TGTGCCATCAGTGAGCCAATATCCAGGACAGCTCCCTACGAGCAGTACTTC
>TRBV7-3|19|-|TRBJ2-2|TRBD2
CASSVQGLAGEYNTGELFF
TGTGCCAGCAGCGTACAGGGACTAGCGGGGGAGTATAACACCGGGGAGCTGTTTTTT
>TRBV5-6|14|-|TRBJ2-7|-
CASSLAGAGGEQYF
TGTGCCAGCAGCTTAGCGGGGGCAGGGGGCGAGCAGTACTTC
>TRBV12-3/TRBV12-4|11|-|TRBJ1-1|-
CASIQNTEAFF
TGTGCCAGCATCCAGAACACTGAAGCTTTCTTT
>TRBV7-2|15|few|TRBJ2-7|TRBD1
CASSTRQGDSYEQYF
TGTGCCAGCAGCACCCGACAGGGGGACTCCTACGAGCAGTACTTC
>TRBV30|12|once|TRBJ2-3|-
CAWTGMTDTQYF
TGTGCCTGGACAGGGATGACAGATACGCAGTATTTT
>TRBV15|17|-|TRBJ2-3|-
CATSSLTGDDSTDTQYF
TGTGCCACCAGCAGCCTAACGGGTGATGATAGCACAGATACGCAGTATTTT
>TRBV12-3/TRBV12-4|12|-|TRBJ1-5|-
CASRSDRKPQHF
TGTGCCAGCAGGTCTGACAGAAAGCCCCAGCATTTT
>TRBV5-1|16|-|TRBJ2-1|-
CASSLPPGLAPNEQFF
TGCGCCAGCAGCTTGCCGCCGGGACTGGCCCCCAATGAGCAGTTCTTC
>TRBV25-1|13|-|TRBJ2-6|-
CASLSSGANVLTF
TGTGCCAGCCTATCCTCTGGGGCCAACGTCCTGACTTTC
>TRBV5-1|15|-|TRBJ2-5|-
CASSLSSGNQETQYF
TGCGCCAGCAGTCTTAGCTCCGGGAACCAAGAGACCCAGTACTTC
>TRBV6-4|15|-|TRBJ2-1|TRBD2
CASSVRAGGPDEQFF
TGTGCCAGCAGTGTCCGTGCGGGGGGGCCGGATGAGCAGTTCTTC
>TRBV2|13|once|TRBJ2-1|-
CASSGTQYNEQFF
TGTGCCAGCAGTGGTACCCAGTACAATGAGCAGTTCTTC
>TRBV30|18|-|TRBJ1-6|-
CAWSVRSGGSVSYSPLHF
TGTGCCTGGAGTGTACGGTCGGGAGGGTCGGTCTCCTATTCACCCCTCCACTTT
>TRBV7-2|14|few|TRBJ1-2|TRBD1
CASSLGQGAMGYTF
TGTGCCAGCAGCTTAGGACAGGGGGCAATGGGCTACACCTTC
>TRBV2|15|-|TRBJ1-2|-
CASIPSSGGNYGYTF
TGTGCCAGCATACCCTCCTCGGGGGGTAACTATGGCTACACCTTC
>TRBV4-1|15|-|TRBJ2-7|-
CASSQGPGVRYEQYF
TGCGCCAGCAGCCAAGGCCCCGGGGTAAGGTACGAGCAGTACTTC
>TRBV4-2|16|-|TRBJ2-2|-
CASSPSGNWATGELFF
TGTGCCAGCAGCCCATCGGGGAATTGGGCCACCGGGGAGCTGTTTTTT
>TRBV2|13|-|TRBJ1-1|-
CASTGALNTEAFF
TGTGCCAGCACTGGGGCTCTGAACACTGAAGCTTTCTTT